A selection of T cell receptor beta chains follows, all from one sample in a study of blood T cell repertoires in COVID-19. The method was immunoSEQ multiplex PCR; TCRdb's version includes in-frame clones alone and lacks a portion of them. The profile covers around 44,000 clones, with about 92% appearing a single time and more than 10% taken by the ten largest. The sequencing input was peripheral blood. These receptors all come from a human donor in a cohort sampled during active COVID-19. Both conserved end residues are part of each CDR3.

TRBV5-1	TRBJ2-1	CASLLNAGFNEQFF
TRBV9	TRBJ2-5	CASSHGTTQETQYF
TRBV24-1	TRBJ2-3	CATSGYIAGGADTQYF
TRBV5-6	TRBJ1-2	CASSPRPESYGYTF
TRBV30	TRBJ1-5	CAWSPQGNQPQHF
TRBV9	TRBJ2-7	CASSLGGSPSYEQYF
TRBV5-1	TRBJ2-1	CASSLGWGQESVDEQFF
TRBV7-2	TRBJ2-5	CASSLAASGGARETQYF
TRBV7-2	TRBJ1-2	CASSLLQGGAGGYTF
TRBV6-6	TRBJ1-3	CATTQGFSGNTIYF